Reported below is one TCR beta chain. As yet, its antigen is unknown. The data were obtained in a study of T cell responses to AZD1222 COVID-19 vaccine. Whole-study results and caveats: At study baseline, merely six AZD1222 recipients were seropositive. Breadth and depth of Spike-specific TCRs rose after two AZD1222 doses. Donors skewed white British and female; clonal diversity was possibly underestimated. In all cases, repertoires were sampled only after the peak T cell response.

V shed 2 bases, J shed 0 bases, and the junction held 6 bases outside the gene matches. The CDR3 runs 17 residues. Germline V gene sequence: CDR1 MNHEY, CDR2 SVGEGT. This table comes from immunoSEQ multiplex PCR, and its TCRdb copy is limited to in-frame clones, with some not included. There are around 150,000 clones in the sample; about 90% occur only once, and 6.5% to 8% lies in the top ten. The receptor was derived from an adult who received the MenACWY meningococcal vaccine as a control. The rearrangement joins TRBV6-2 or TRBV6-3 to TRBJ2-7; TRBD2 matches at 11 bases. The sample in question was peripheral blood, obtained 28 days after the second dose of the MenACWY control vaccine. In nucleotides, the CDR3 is TGTGCCAGCAGTTACGGAGGAACTAGCGGGAGCTCCTACGAGCAGTACTTC. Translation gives CASSYGGTSGSSYEQYF.